The rows below give T cell receptor beta chains drawn from one sample of a study of T-cell reconstitution after alpha-beta-depleted transplantation in children. TCRdb fed the PCR reads into MiXCR, producing one record per CDR3 protein. The sample lists roughly 200,000 distinct CDR3 sequences, approximately 6.3% occurring once. The sequenced sample was PBMCs, obtained before TCRalphabeta/CD19-depleted stem cell transplant. All receptors come from a boy aged 2-9 years with acute lymphoblastic leukemia, due to receive a stem cell transplant. Each CDR3 is given with its conserved first and last residue. The order of the fields is D gene, J gene, clone size, V gene, CDR3 DNA, CDR3 protein. A D gene is named only where the DNA matches it firmly. A row's size may be missing; if present it is once, few, many or a size class.

>TRBD2|TRBJ2-1|.|TRBV3-1
TGTGCCAGCAGCCAGGGGCGGGGGGACCACGTTGAGCAGTTCTTC
CASSQGRGDHVEQFF
>TRBD1|TRBJ1-1|many|TRBV28
TGTGCCAGCAGGGGGGACAGGGTTCCAACTTCGAACACTGAAGCTTTCTTT
CASRGDRVPTSNTEAFF
>.|TRBJ1-4|.|TRBV3-1
TGTGCCAGCAGCTTTCGGGACGGTAATGAAAAACTGTTTTTT
CASSFRDGNEKLFF
>TRBD2|TRBJ2-3|many|TRBV7-2
TGTGCCAGCAGCCCCGGACGGGGGGTCACAGATACGCAGTATTTT
CASSPGRGVTDTQYF
>TRBD1|TRBJ2-2|.|TRBV7-2
TGTGCCAGCAGCTTTCAGGGGGCGGACACCGGGGAGCTGTTTTTT
CASSFQGADTGELFF
>.|TRBJ2-7|few|TRBV5-5
TGTGCCAGCAGCTATGCCACAGGGCCTCGGGCCTACGAGCAGTACTTC
CASSYATGPRAYEQYF
>TRBD1|TRBJ2-7|few|TRBV11-3
TGTGCCAGCAGCCAAGGACAGGGATGGGAGTTCAGCTCCTACGAGCAGTACTTC
CASSQGQGWEFSSYEQYF
>.|TRBJ1-2|many|TRBV11-2
TGTGCCAGCAGCTCCCTTGACTATGGCTACACCTTC
CASSSLDYGYTF
>.|TRBJ1-5|.|TRBV20-1
TGCAGTGCTAGAGATGTCAGGCCCGATAGCAATCAGCCCCAGCATTTT
CSARDVRPDSNQPQHF
>TRBD1|TRBJ2-3|.|TRBV20-1
TGCAGTGCTAGGGCCGGGACAGGGGGTGATACGCAGTATTTT
CSARAGTGGDTQYF
>TRBD2|TRBJ2-3|many|TRBV28
TGTGCCAGCAGTGAAGCTAGCGGGGGGGTGGCAGATACGCAGTATTTT
CASSEASGGVADTQYF
>.|TRBJ1-2|.|TRBV28
TGTGCCAGCAGTTTATCTTTATACACAACCTTC
CASSLSLYTTF
>.|TRBJ1-5|many|TRBV6-4
TGTGCCAGCAGTGCCAGCAGCAATCAGCCCCAGCATTTT
CASSASSNQPQHF
>.|TRBJ1-1|.|TRBV20-1
TGCAGTGCTGCTCGCAGCAGGATGAACACTGAAGCTTTCTTT
CSAARSRMNTEAFF
>.|TRBJ1-4|.|TRBV11-2
TGTGCCAGCAGCTTAGGGACAACTAATGAAAAACTGTTTTTT
CASSLGTTNEKLFF
>.|TRBJ2-7|many|TRBV28
TGTGCCAGCAGTTTGGCGGGTCACGGGGACCACGAGCAGTACTTC
CASSLAGHGDHEQYF
>.|TRBJ2-7|many|TRBV10-3
TGTGCCATCACTGCTGAAAGTTACCGAGGGTCCTACGAGCAGTACTTC
CAITAESYRGSYEQYF
>.|TRBJ2-1|.|TRBV30
TGTGCCTGGAGTGTACAAGCGGCTTACAATGAGCAGTTCTTC
CAWSVQAAYNEQFF
>.|TRBJ2-7|many|TRBV12-3/TRBV12-4
TGTGCCAGCAGTTTAGCGCGGCAGGCCTACGAGCAGTACTTC
CASSLARQAYEQYF
>.|TRBJ2-1|many|TRBV20-1
TGCAGTGCGGCGATGGGGGAGGCAACCTACAATGAGCAGTTCTTC
CSAAMGEATYNEQFF
>TRBD2|TRBJ2-4|many|TRBV28
TGTGCCAGCAGTCCCCCGGGAGGCAAAAACATTCAGTACTTC
CASSPPGGKNIQYF
>.|TRBJ2-7|many|TRBV20-1
TGCAGTGCAGGGGTGGGGGCGGGAGAGCAGTACTTC
CSAGVGAGEQYF
>.|TRBJ1-6|few|TRBV20-1
TGCAGTGCTAGATACAGGGAGAATTCACCCCTCCACTTT
CSARYRENSPLHF
>.|TRBJ2-5|many|TRBV12-3/TRBV12-4
TGTGCCAGCAGCCCTGGGGTTCTGTACCAAGAGACCCAGTACTTC
CASSPGVLYQETQYF
>.|TRBJ2-1|.|TRBV15
TGTGCCACCAGCAGAGGGGACCCAGGACCGACCTCTTACAATGAGCAGTTCTTC
CATSRGDPGPTSYNEQFF
>.|TRBJ2-1|.|TRBV2
TGTGCCAGCAGTGAAGTTGATTACTCGTACAATGAGCAGTTCTTC
CASSEVDYSYNEQFF
>.|TRBJ1-5|many|TRBV6-2/TRBV6-3
TGTGCCAGCACCACCGGGGAGCAGCCCCAGCATTTT
CASTTGEQPQHF
>.|TRBJ2-2|many|TRBV29-1
TGCAGCGTTGAACGAGAGAACACCGGGGAGCTGTTTTTT
CSVERENTGELFF
>.|TRBJ1-1|many|TRBV6-5
TGTGCCAGCAGTTACTCGATTTCCGGGCTGGACACTGAAGCTTTCTTT
CASSYSISGLDTEAFF
>.|TRBJ2-1|few|TRBV5-1
TGCGCCAGCAGCTTGGTTCCGAGAAAAGAGCAGTTCTTC
CASSLVPRKEQFF
>.|TRBJ2-3|many|TRBV18
TGTGCCAGCTCACCGATTGGGACTAGCACAGATACGCAGTATTTT
CASSPIGTSTDTQYF
>TRBD1|TRBJ2-5|few|TRBV9
TGTGCCAGCAGCGTAGCCTCGACAGGGGGGGAGACCCAGTACTTC
CASSVASTGGETQYF
>.|TRBJ1-5|many|TRBV30
TGTGCCTGGAGTGGTGGAGGGAATCAGCCCCAGCATTTT
CAWSGGGNQPQHF